The TCR beta chain under discussion was sequenced for a study of vaccination and CD4 T cells after COVID-19. Turning to the study itself: The convalescents included six males and four females, and among them two were Hispanic while seven were Caucasian. Two doses of either BNT162b2 or mRNA-1273 vaccine went to participants. Study conclusions and caveats: In convalescent patients, a median approximately 90% of reactive clones appeared only post-vaccination.

The treatment denotes: approximately 10-day PBMC culture with coronavirus spike peptide pools or control peptides (ViraFEST assay). Worth noting for this clonotype: What it binds is not known.

At the Johns Hopkins FTIC core, DNA taken from cultured CD4+ T cells was sequenced by way of the Oncomine TCR Beta short-read assay. The authors extracted genomic DNA from cultured CD4+ T cells. TCRdb fed the PCR reads into MiXCR, producing one record per CDR3 protein. The repertoire holds around 19,000 distinct CDR3 sequences, around two fifths seen once, with 11% to 15% in the top ten. Germline CDR1 and CDR2: SGHRS and YFSETQ. CDR3 length equals 14 residues. V was pared by 1 base and J by 4 bases, with 9 bases between. Sequences were obtained from CD4+ T cells from blood, cultured in vitro. This clonotype was obtained from a human donor who had recovered from COVID-19. This chain links TRBV5-1 with TRBJ2-1; the D gene is possibly TRBD1 (6 bases). The CDR3 loop is CASSLYGQYNEQFF. The CDR3 DNA follows: TGCGCCAGCAGCTTGTATGGACAGTACAATGAGCAGTTCTTC.